The clone carrying this TCR beta chain was counted ten times or more. Its cognate antigen is unknown. These data originate in a study of post-analysis software for immune sequencing data. Unique molecular identifiers had been added to the TCR beta cDNA libraries. Via MiXCR, TCRdb re-called the PCR reads, giving one row per CDR3 protein. The sample records fewer than 900,000 distinct CDR3 sequences, about 43% being singletons. Notes on the study in general: Patients had higher frequencies than controls of five TRBV segments, including TRBV5-6, TRBV5-1 and TRBV20-1.

After removal of 0 bases from V and 1 base from J, the junction contained 3 bases not matched to a gene. CDR1 LGHNA and CDR2 YNFKEQ come from the germline V gene. The CDR3 extends over 16 amino acids. The sequencing sample was made of blood. The chain is built from TRBV4-2 and TRBJ2-3, with 8 bases aligning to TRBD1. The sequence came from a girl aged 10-17 years with multiple sclerosis. CDR3 region: CASSQDPGQGTDTQYF. The CDR3 bases are TGTGCCAGCAGCCAAGATCCGGGACAGGGCACAGATACGCAGTATTTT.